The 7 T cell receptor beta chains below all came from one sample that was sequenced in a study of T cell responses to AZD1222 COVID-19 vaccine. Sequencing used immunoSEQ multiplex PCR; TCRdb keeps in-frame clones, though not all of them. The table has roughly 150,000 clones, 85% to 90% seen once. The starting material was peripheral blood, obtained 28 days after the second AZD1222 dose. Source of these receptors: an adult who received the AZD1222 COVID-19 vaccine.

The chain has TRBV6-2 or TRBV6-3 and TRBJ2-7; 8 bases are shared with TRBD1. The germline V gene encodes CDR1 MNHEY and CDR2 SVGEGT. The CDR3 totals 14 residues. The ends lost 5 bases at V and 3 bases at J; junction bases unmatched: 6. CDR3 nucleotide sequence: TGTGCCAGCAGTGTGGACAGGGAAGACTACGAGCAGTACTTC. Translated: CASSVDREDYEQYF.

This clone was picked up one time. This chain uses TRBV28 with TRBJ2-7; D is perhaps TRBD1 or TRBD2 (5 bases each). The V gene's germline CDR1 is MDHEN and CDR2 SYDVKM. Trimming took off 7 bases at V and 4 bases at J, with 8 bases between the two ends. The CDR3 contains 11 residues. The CDR3, as DNA: TGTGCCAGCATTGGGGGATACGAGCAGTACTTC. Translation: CASIGGYEQYF.

The chain links TRBV15 to TRBJ2-7, with 8 bases lining up with TRBD1. Germline V gives CDR1 LNHNV, CDR2 YYDKDF (reference sequence). The CDR3 length is 14 residues. J gave up 5 bases and V 6 bases, and 9 bases lay outside the gene matches. The CDR3 coding sequence is TGTGCCACCAGTGCGGACAGGGCGTACAACGAGCAGTACTTC. Its protein is CATSADRAYNEQYF.

This chain connects TRBV6-5 to TRBJ1-1; TRBD1 matches 7 bases. This CDR3 has 13 amino acids. Germline assignment: CDR1 MNHEY and CDR2 SVGAGI. V lost 6 bases, J lost 0 bases, and 1 base stayed unmatched. In DNA, the CDR3 is TGTGCCAGCAGAGGGGGCGTGAACACTGAAGCTTTCTTT. Translation: CASRGGVNTEAFF.

This chain connects TRBV3-1 (or the pseudogene TRBV3-2) to TRBJ2-2; possibly TRBD1 for D (6 bases). The CDR3 consists of 16 residues. Germline loops: CDR1 LGHDT, CDR2 YNNKEL (reference sequence). V was cut by 2 bases and J by 1 base, with 11 bases left in between. CDR3: CASSQRQGMNTGELFF. The CDR3 bases are TGTGCCAGCAGCCAAAGGCAGGGGATGAACACCGGGGAGCTGTTTTTT.

This clone came up a few times. This chain connects TRBV28 to TRBJ1-3; D ambiguous. The CDR3 runs 13 residues. The germline V gene has CDR1 MDHEN and CDR2 SYDVKM. V lost 7 bases, J lost 0 bases, and 7 bases lay in between. This CDR3 is CASTPSSGNTIYF. CDR3 nucleotides: TGTGCCAGCACCCCCAGCTCTGGAAACACCATATATTTT.

The chain joins TRBV7-2 to TRBJ1-1; the D is unclear. This CDR3 comprises 11 residues. The germline gives CDR1 SGHTA, CDR2 FQGNSA. Trimming pared 2 bases from V and 8 bases from J, leaving 6 bases between. CDR3 protein: CASSLRAEAFF. As DNA, the CDR3 is TGTGCCAGCAGCTTACGGGCCGAAGCTTTCTTT.